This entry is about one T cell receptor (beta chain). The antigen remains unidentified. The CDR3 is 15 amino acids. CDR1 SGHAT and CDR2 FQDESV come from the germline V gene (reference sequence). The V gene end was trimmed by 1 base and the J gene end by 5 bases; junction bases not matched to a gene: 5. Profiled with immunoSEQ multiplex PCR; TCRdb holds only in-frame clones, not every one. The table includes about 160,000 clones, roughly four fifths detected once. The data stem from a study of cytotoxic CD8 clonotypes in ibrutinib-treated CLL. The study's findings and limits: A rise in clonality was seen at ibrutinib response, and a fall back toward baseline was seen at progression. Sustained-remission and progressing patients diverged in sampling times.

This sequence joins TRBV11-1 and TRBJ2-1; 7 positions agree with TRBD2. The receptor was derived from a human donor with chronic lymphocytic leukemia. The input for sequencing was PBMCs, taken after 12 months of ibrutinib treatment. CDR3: CASSLVGGRNNEQFF. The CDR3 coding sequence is TGTGCCAGCAGCTTAGTGGGAGGGAGGAACAATGAGCAGTTCTTC.